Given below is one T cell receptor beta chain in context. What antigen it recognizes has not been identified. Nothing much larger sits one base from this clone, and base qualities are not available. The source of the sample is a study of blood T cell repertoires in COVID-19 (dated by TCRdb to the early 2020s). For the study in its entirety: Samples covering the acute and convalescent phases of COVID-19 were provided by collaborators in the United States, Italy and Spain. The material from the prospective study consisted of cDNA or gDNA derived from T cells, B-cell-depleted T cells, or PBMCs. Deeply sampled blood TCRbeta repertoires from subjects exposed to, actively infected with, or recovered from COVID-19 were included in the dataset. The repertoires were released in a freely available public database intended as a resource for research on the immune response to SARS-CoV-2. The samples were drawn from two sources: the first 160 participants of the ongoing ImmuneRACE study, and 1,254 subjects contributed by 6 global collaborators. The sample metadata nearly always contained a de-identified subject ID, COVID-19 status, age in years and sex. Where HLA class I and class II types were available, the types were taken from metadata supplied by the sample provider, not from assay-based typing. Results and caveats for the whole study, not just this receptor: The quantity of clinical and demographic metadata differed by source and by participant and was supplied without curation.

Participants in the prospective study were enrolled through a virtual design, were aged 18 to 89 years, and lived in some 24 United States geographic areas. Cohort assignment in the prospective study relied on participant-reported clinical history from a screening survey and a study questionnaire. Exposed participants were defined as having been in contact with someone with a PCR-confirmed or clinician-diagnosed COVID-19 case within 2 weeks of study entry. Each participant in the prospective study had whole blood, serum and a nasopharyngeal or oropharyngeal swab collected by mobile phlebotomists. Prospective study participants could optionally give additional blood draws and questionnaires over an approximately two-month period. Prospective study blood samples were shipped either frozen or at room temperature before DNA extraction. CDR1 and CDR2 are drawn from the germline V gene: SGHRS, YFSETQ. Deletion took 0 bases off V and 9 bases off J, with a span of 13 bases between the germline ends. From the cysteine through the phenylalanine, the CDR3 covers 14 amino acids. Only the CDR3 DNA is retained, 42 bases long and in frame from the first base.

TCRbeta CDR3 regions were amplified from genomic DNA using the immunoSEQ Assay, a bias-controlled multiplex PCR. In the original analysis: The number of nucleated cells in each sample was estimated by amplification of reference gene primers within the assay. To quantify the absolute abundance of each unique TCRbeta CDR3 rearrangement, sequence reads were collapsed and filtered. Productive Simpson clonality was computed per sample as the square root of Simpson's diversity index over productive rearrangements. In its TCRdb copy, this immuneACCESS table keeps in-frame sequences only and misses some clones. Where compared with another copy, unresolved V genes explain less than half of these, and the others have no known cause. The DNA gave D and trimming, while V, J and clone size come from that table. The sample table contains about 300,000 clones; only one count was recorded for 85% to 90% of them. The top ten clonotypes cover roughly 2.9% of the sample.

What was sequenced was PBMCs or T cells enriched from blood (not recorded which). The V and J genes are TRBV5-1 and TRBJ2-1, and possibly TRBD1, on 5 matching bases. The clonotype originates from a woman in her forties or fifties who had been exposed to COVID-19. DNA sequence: TGCGCCAGCAGCTTGGGGGGCGGTAGTGGTGAGCAGTTCTTC. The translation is CASSLGGGSGEQFF.